This T cell receptor beta chain came from a study of blood T cell repertoires in COVID-19. On the study more broadly: Acute-phase and convalescent COVID-19 samples originated in the United States, Italy and Spain.

This clone has a handful of counts. Trimming at V came to 2 bases and at J to 7 bases, leaving 5 bases not matched to a gene. Germline values: CDR1 SGHDN, CDR2 FVKESK. CDR3 size: 13 residues. The method was immunoSEQ multiplex PCR; TCRdb's version includes in-frame clones alone and lacks a portion of them. The data show 93,000 or so clones, around 84% seen once. The source of this sequence is a human donor in a cohort sampled during active COVID-19. The sequenced material came from peripheral blood. V usage is TRBV14 and J usage is TRBJ2-7, with 7 bases fitting TRBD2. The DNA for the CDR3 is TGTGCCAGCAGCCAACTCCCCGGGGGGGAGCAGTACTTC. It translates to CASSQLPGGEQYF.